This T cell receptor (beta chain) was observed in a study of regulatory T cells in long-lasting Graves disease. The length of the CDR3 is 15 residues. Trimming took 1 base from V and 1 from J, leaving 11 bases between them. Looked up from germline, CDR1 is GTSNPN and CDR2 is SVGIG (reference sequence). Construction of TCR beta libraries relied on iRepertoire HTBI primers and on Arm-PCR targeting CDR3 regions. TCRdb re-called the multiplex PCR reads through MiXCR, storing one row per CDR3 protein. The repertoire holds 550,000 to 600,000 distinct CDR3 sequences, with 15% to 20% as singletons. Stated time point: newly diagnosed GD, antithyroid drugs for less than 3 months. PBMC RNA was the source of the TCR library. A roughly 8.7-milliliter sample of peripheral blood was drawn into EDTA tubes. This clonotype was counted many times. These sequences were also reported in another study, on T cells in Graves' hyperthyroidism and ophthalmopathy. That source reports: The hyperthyroidism patients had all been newly diagnosed, and their disease duration was under 2 months. Their ages ranged from 18 to 65 years. Patients showing uncontrolled infection, other autoimmune disease, pregnancy or lactation were ineligible.

The clonotype originates from a man between 18 and 35 years old with Graves disease. V and J are TRBV30 and TRBJ1-3, with D hard to call. Sequencing used peripheral blood mononuclear cells (PBMCs), obtained at new diagnosis, from a patient treated with antithyroid drugs. CDR3 region: CAWSAVKRSGNTIYF. The CDR3 bases are TGTGCCTGGAGTGCCGTCAAGCGTTCTGGAAACACCATATATTTT. Full variable domain (missing parts from reference TRBV30 and TRBJ1-3): SQTIHQWPATLVQPVGSPLSLECTVEGTSNPNLYWYRQAAGRGLQLLFYSVGIGQISSEVPQNLSASRPQDRQFILSSKKLLLSDSGFYLCAWSAVKRSGNTIYFGEGSWLTVV.